Below, 14 T cell receptor beta chains from the same sample are listed, as sequenced in a study of blood T cells in healthy people across ages. The use of a sample-barcoded 5' primer and a J-beta primer mix characterized a second PCR of roughly 6 to 11 cycles. TCRdb reanalysed the 5' RACE reads using MiXCR and keeps one entry per CDR3 protein. In the table there are 650,000 to 1,000,000 distinct CDR3 sequences, about 37% of which are singletons. The sample consisted of blood. Receptor source: a young man in good health.

V is TRBV7-2 and J is TRBJ2-3; D may correspond to TRBD1 or TRBD2 (6 bases each). Germline values: CDR1 SGHTA, CDR2 FQGNSA. The CDR3 is 14 amino acids. V lost 1 base and J lost 8, with 13 bases in between. The CDR3 sequence: CASSLDSGAGTQYF. The CDR3 bases are TGTGCCAGCAGCTTAGATTCGGGGGCAGGTACGCAGTATTTT.

This clonotype has more than one count but fewer than ten. V is TRBV30 and J is TRBJ1-6; D is unclear. CDR3 length: 15 amino acids. Trimming left V 1 base short and J 3 bases short, with 10 bases between. The germline CDR1 and CDR2 sequences are GTSNPN and SVGIG (reference sequence). This chain's CDR3 is CAWSGRGCYNSPLHF. CDR3 in DNA: TGTGCCTGGAGTGGACGGGGTTGCTATAATTCACCCCTCCACTTT.

Comments on this clonotype: A much larger clone lies a single base off, so this may be a read error. This rearrangement joins TRBV5-1 to TRBJ2-5; 7 bases map to TRBD2. The CDR3 extends over 16 amino acids. Germline V gives CDR1 SGHRS, CDR2 YFSETQ. The CDR3 reads CAGSPRPTSVGETQYF. CDR3 in DNA: TGCGCCGGCAGCCCGCGACCAACTAGCGTCGGAGAGACCCAGTACTTC.

The table lists this clonotype with many counts. V is TRBV4-3 and J is TRBJ2-7; 9 bases fit TRBD2. The trim removed 1 base at V and 4 bases at J, leaving 11 bases unmatched. The germline V gene encodes CDR1 LGHNA and CDR2 YSLEER. This CDR3 is built from 17 residues. CDR3 region: CASSQASSGAESYEQYF. The CDR3 DNA sequence: TGCGCCAGCAGCCAAGCGTCTAGCGGGGCGGAATCATACGAGCAGTACTTC.

The rearrangement uses TRBV6-6 and TRBJ2-1; 9 nucleotides match TRBD1. The J call may be wrong; the DNA end is better matched by TRBJ2-7. The CDR3 is 17 residues long. Germline V lookup: CDR1 MNHNY, CDR2 SVGAGI (reference sequence). The CDR3 DNA sequence: TGTGCCAGCATCCTCGCCGACAGGGGGGACTCCTACAATGAGCAGTACTTC. It yields the protein CASILADRGDSYNEQYF.

This chain connects TRBV6-2 or TRBV6-3 to TRBJ2-7; D remains unclear. CDR1 and CDR2 from the germline V gene are MNHEY and SVGEGT. This CDR3 has 11 amino acids. V gave up 6 bases and J gave up 6 bases, with 9 bases separating them. CDR3 nucleotide sequence: TGTGCCAGCAGCCGCATGAGCGAGCAGTACTTC. This encodes CASSRMSEQYF.

The V and J genes are TRBV28 and TRBJ1-1, with D tentatively TRBD1 (6 bases). The V end was cut by 6 bases, the J end by 4 bases, with 18 bases between. The V gene's germline CDR1 is MDHEN and CDR2 SYDVKM. The CDR3 has 15 residues. The CDR3 DNA sequence: TGTGCCAGCAGACCTCGACAGGCTCTCCGCACTGAAGCTTTCTTT. Its translation: CASRPRQALRTEAFF.

The chain recombines TRBV25-1 with TRBJ1-6; D gene ambiguous. Trimming stripped 3 bases from V and 7 bases from J, with 13 bases between. CDR3 length: 15 amino acids. The V gene's germline CDR1 is MGHDK and CDR2 SYGVNS. The DNA of the CDR3 is TGTGCCAGCAGTGAGCGAGGAGGAACCAATTCACCCCTCCACTTT. Encoded protein: CASSERGGTNSPLHF.

V is TRBV10-3 and J is TRBJ2-3; D assignment may be TRBD1 or TRBD2 (5 bases each). CDR1 is ENHRY, CDR2 SYGVKD, per germline. Trimming pared 6 bases from V and 6 bases from J, leaving 13 bases between. The CDR3 runs to 13 residues. CDR3 residues: CAISGAREDTQYF. In nucleotides, the CDR3 is TGTGCCATCAGCGGGGCTAGAGAGGATACGCAGTATTTT.

The J gene is TRBJ1-1, the V gene TRBV14, with D unclear. The V end lost 5 bases, the J end lost 3 bases, and 13 bases lay between the germline ends. CDR3 length equals 14 residues. CDR1 and CDR2 from the germline V gene are SGHDN and FVKESK. The CDR3 protein is CASSAMRFDTEAFF. For the CDR3, the DNA is TGTGCCAGCAGCGCCATGCGATTCGACACTGAAGCTTTCTTT.

This clonotype was seen a handful of times. The chain uses TRBV5-1 and TRBJ2-4; tentative D call: TRBD1 (5 bases). The germline CDR1 and CDR2 sequences are SGHRS and YFSETQ. V lost 0 bases and J lost 15, with 16 bases in between. This CDR3 is 13 amino acids long. CDR3 nucleotides: TGCGCCAGCAGCTTGGAAACCCCAGGGTCTGGGTACTTC. Translated: CASSLETPGSGYF.

The chain recombines TRBV20-1 with TRBJ1-1; TRBD1 matches at 8 bases. The germline V gene has CDR1 DFQATT and CDR2 SNEGSKA (reference sequence). The CDR3 length is 13 residues. The CDR3 DNA is TGCAGGGGTTCAGGGGGCAGTATCGCTGAAGCTTTCTTT. Amino acid sequence: CRGSGGSIAEAFF.

Ten or more counts support this clonotype. The V and J genes are TRBV15 and TRBJ2-1; tentative D call: TRBD1 (5 bases). From germline, CDR1 is LNHNV and CDR2 YYDKDF (reference sequence). This CDR3 region has 17 residues. Trimming took 0 bases from V and 3 from J, leaving 15 bases between them. The CDR3: CATSRDRAGKYYNEQFF. The DNA of the CDR3 is TGTGCCACCAGCAGAGATCGCGCAGGGAAATACTACAATGAGCAGTTCTTC.

This clonotype was counted only a few times. The chain employs TRBV2 and TRBJ2-4; D ambiguous. V was clipped by 10 bases and J by 8 bases, with 12 bases between them. Germline V CDR1 and CDR2: SNHLY, FYNNEI. The CDR3 is 11 residues long. CDR3 residues: CAMRSRDIQYF. As DNA, the CDR3 is TGTGCCATGAGGAGTAGGGACATTCAGTACTTC.